This T cell receptor beta chain was identified in a study of blood T cell repertoires in COVID-19. Study as a whole: From the United States, Italy and Spain came samples of acute and convalescent COVID-19. Sources were T cells, B-cell-depleted T cells, or PBMCs; the material itself was cDNA or gDNA.

Sequencing was performed with immunoSEQ multiplex PCR; in TCRdb, only in-frame clones are kept and a portion is missing. The table shows 150,000 to 200,000 clones, with roughly 80% occurring only once. This CDR3 has 16 amino acids. The junction had 7 bases not matched to a gene; V was cut back by 4 bases and J by 2 bases. The germline CDR1 and CDR2 sequences are SNHLY and FYNNEI. This sequence joins TRBV2 and TRBJ1-3; 8 nucleotides agree with TRBD1. The sample consisted of peripheral blood. This receptor was taken from a woman aged 80 or older with acute or convalescent COVID-19. CDR3 in amino acids: CASSGDRGSTGNTIYF. The CDR3 DNA is TGTGCCAGCAGTGGAGACAGGGGATCGACTGGAAACACCATATATTTT.